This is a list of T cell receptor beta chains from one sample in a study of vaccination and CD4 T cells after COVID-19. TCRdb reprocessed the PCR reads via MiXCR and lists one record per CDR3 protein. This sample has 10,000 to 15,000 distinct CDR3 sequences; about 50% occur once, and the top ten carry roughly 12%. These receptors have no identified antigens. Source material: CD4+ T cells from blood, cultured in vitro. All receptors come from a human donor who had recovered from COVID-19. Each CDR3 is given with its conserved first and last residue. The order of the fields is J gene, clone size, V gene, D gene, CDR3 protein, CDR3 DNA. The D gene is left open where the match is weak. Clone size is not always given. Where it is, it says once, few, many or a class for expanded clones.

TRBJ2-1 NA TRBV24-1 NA CATSGVGGSEQFF TGTGCCACCAGTGGTGTCGGGGGCAGTGAGCAGTTCTTC
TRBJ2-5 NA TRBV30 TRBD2 CAWTGTSGGEETQYF TGTGCCTGGACTGGAACCAGCGGGGGCGAAGAGACCCAGTACTTC
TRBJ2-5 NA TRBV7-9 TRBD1 CASSSRTGRETQYF TGTGCCAGCAGCTCCCGGACAGGGCGAGAGACCCAGTACTTC
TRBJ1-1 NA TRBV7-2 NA CASSSEGGNTEAFF TGTGCCAGCAGCTCGGAGGGGGGGAACACTGAAGCTTTCTTT
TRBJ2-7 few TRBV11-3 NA CASSFSIGASNSYEQYF TGTGCCAGCAGCTTTTCTATCGGGGCCTCCAACAGCTACGAGCAGTACTTC
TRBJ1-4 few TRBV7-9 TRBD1 CASSWGQGSNEKLFF TGTGCCAGCAGCTGGGGACAGGGGTCTAATGAAAAACTGTTTTTT
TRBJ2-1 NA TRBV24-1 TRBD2 CATSDLVAGESPSYNEQFF TGTGCCACCAGTGATTTGGTAGCGGGGGAATCCCCCTCCTACAATGAGCAGTTCTTC
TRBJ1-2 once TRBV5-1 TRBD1 CASSSTRSPGQGPYGYTF TGCGCCAGCAGCTCAACTCGAAGCCCGGGACAGGGTCCCTATGGCTACACCTTC
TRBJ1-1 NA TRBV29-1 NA CSASDGPGTEAFF TGCAGCGCATCGGACGGACCTGGCACTGAAGCTTTCTTT
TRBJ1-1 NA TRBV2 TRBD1 CASVRDRGVMNTEAFF TGTGCCAGCGTAAGGGACAGGGGAGTTATGAACACTGAAGCTTTCTTT
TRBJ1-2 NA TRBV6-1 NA CASSEARENYGYTF TGTGCCAGCAGTGAGGCCAGGGAAAACTATGGCTACACCTTC
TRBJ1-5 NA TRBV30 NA CAWNRAGQPQHF TGTGCCTGGAACAGGGCGGGACAGCCCCAGCATTTT
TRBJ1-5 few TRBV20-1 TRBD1 CSAGRTGGGQPQHF TGCAGTGCTGGAAGGACAGGGGGCGGTCAGCCCCAGCATTTT
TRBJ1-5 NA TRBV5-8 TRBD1 CASSLEGGGLNQPQHF TGTGCCAGCAGCTTGGAAGGGGGCGGGCTGAATCAGCCCCAGCATTTT
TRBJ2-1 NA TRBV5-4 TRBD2 CASSEGLAGDNEQFF TGTGCCAGCAGCGAGGGACTAGCGGGGGACAATGAGCAGTTCTTC
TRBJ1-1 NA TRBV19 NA CASTIGYGNTEAFF TGTGCCAGTACAATCGGCTACGGGAACACTGAAGCTTTCTTT
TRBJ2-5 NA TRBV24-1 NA CATSDPGRETQYF TGTGCCACCAGTGATCCGGGGAGGGAGACCCAGTACTTC
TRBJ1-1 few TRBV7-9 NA CASSPTQGTNTEAFF TGTGCCAGCAGCCCCACACAGGGCACGAACACTGAAGCTTTCTTT
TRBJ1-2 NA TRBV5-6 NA CASSPDILREGYTF TGTGCCAGCAGCCCCGATATCCTCAGGGAGGGCTACACCTTC
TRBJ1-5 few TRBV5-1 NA CASSFEGNSNQPQHF TGCGCCAGCAGCTTTGAAGGGAATAGCAATCAGCCCCAGCATTTT
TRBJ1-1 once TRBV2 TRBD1 CASSEQGVYTEAFF TGTGCCAGCAGTGAACAGGGGGTATACACTGAAGCTTTCTTT
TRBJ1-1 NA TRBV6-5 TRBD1 CASSYRGQAFF TGTGCCAGCAGTTACAGGGGGCAAGCTTTCTTT
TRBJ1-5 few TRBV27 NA CASSPDSRSNQPQHF TGTGCCAGCAGTCCGGACTCAAGGAGCAATCAGCCCCAGCATTTT
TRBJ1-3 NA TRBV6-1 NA CASSVGGLSGNTIYF TGTGCCAGCAGTGTTGGGGGCCTCTCTGGAAACACCATATATTTT
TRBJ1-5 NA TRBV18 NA CASSVDQFQPQHF TGTGCCAGCTCAGTCGACCAATTTCAGCCCCAGCATTTT
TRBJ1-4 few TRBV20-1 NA CSASPEAGYEKLFF TGCAGTGCTAGCCCTGAGGCAGGGTACGAAAAACTGTTTTTT
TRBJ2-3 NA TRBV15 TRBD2 CATSRVRAGGPLWTDTQYF TGTGCCACCAGCAGAGTAAGGGCGGGGGGACCTTTATGGACAGATACGCAGTATTTT
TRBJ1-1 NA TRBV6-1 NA CASRHPVRGGEAFF TGTGCCAGCAGACATCCCGTGAGGGGGGGTGAAGCTTTCTTT
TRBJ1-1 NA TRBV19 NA CASSSNLALFTPEAFF TGTGCCAGTAGTAGCAATTTGGCGCTCTTCACACCCGAAGCTTTCTTT
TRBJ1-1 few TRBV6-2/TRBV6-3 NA CASTRPGILNTEAFF TGTGCCAGCACCCGCCCCGGAATCTTGAACACTGAAGCTTTCTTT
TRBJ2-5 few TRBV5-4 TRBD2 CASSLLAGGPETQYF TGTGCCAGCAGCCTTTTAGCGGGGGGGCCAGAGACCCAGTACTTC
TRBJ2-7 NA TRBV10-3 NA CAISESHTSTSYEQYF TGTGCCATCAGTGAGAGCCACACCTCTACCTCCTACGAGCAGTACTTC
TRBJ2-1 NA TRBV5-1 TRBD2 CASKLAGSNEQFF TGCGCCAGCAAGCTAGCGGGGAGCAATGAGCAGTTCTTC
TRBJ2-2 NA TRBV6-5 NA CASSFGTEQPVFF TGTGCCAGCAGTTTCGGGACGGAGCAACCGGTGTTTTTT
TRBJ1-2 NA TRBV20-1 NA CSARDRSSYGYTF TGCAGTGCTAGAGATAGGTCGTCCTATGGCTACACCTTC
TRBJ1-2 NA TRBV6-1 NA CASSEIFFRANYGYTF TGTGCCAGCAGTGAAATATTTTTTAGGGCTAACTATGGCTACACCTTC
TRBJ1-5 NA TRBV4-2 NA CASSLGGGRKQPQHF TGTGCCAGCAGCCTGGGGGGTGGCAGAAAGCAGCCCCAGCATTTT
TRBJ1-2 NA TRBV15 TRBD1 CATSREPTGAYGYTF TGTGCCACCAGCAGAGAACCGACAGGGGCGTACGGCTACACCTTC
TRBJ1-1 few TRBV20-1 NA CSAKRRATNTEAFF TGCAGTGCTAAACGGAGGGCAACGAACACTGAAGCTTTCTTT
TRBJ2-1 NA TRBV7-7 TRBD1 CASSSRTGSSYNEQFF TGTGCCAGCAGCTCAAGGACAGGGAGCTCCTACAATGAGCAGTTCTTC
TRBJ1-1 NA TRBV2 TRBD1 CASSRQGMNTEAFF TGTGCCAGCAGCCGACAGGGCATGAACACTGAAGCTTTCTTT
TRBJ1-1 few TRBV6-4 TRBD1 CASNKLGTGFSENTEAFF TGTGCCAGCAACAAATTGGGGACAGGCTTTTCTGAAAACACTGAAGCTTTCTTT
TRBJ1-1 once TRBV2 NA CASSDRGVGTEAFF TGTGCCAGCAGTGATAGAGGGGTTGGCACTGAAGCTTTCTTT
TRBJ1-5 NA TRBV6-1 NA CASSQLTASGNQPQHF TGTGCCAGCAGTCAACTGACAGCCTCGGGCAATCAGCCCCAGCATTTT
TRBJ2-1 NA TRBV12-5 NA CASGLSLGYNEQFF TGTGCTAGTGGTTTGTCCCTAGGATACAATGAGCAGTTCTTC
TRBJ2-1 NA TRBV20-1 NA CSASGPSYNEQFF TGCAGTGCTAGCGGGCCCTCCTACAATGAGCAGTTCTTC
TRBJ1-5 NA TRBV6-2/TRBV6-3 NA CASNEMGDQPQHF TGTGCCAGCAATGAAATGGGGGATCAGCCCCAGCATTTT
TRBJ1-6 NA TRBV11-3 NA CASSRSSYNSPLHF TGTGCCAGCAGCCGAAGCTCCTATAATTCACCCCTCCACTTT
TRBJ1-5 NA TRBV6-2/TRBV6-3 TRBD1 CASSSDRELNQPQHF TGTGCCAGCAGCTCCGACAGGGAGCTAAATCAGCCCCAGCATTTT
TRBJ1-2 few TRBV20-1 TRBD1 CSARDPRQGEAYGYTF TGCAGTGCTAGAGATCCACGACAGGGGGAGGCCTATGGCTACACCTTC
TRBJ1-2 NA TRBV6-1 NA CASTSNYGYTF TGTGCCAGCACCAGTAACTATGGCTACACCTTC
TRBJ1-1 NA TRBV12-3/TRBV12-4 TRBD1 CASSLALGQGNTEAFF TGTGCCAGCAGTTTAGCCCTGGGACAGGGGAACACTGAAGCTTTCTTT
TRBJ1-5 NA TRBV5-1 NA CASRQGLDQPQHF TGCGCCAGCAGACAGGGCCTGGATCAGCCCCAGCATTTT